These 14 T cell receptor beta chains originate from one sample sequenced in a study of T cell changes during pregnancy in multiple sclerosis. TCRdb's copy holds only in-frame clones and misses some; the assay was immunoSEQ multiplex PCR. The profile covers 75,000 to 90,000 clones, with roughly 92% appearing a single time and 0.21% taken by the ten largest. Sequenced material: CD4+ T cells from peripheral blood mononuclear cells, taken before pregnancy. Receptors were obtained from a female donor with multiple sclerosis, enrolled in a pregnancy study.

This clone occurred a few times. The chain couples TRBV5-6 to TRBJ1-2, with D possibly TRBD1 on 6 matching bases. CDR1 and CDR2 from the germline V gene are SGHDT and YYEEEE. The CDR3 runs to 15 residues. V lost 1 base to trimming and J lost 7 bases, with 17 bases between them. CDR3 coding DNA: TGTGCCAGCAGCTTGTACGACAGGCGCTCTGGTGGCTACACCTTC. Its translation: CASSLYDRRSGGYTF.

This clone showed up just once. The CDR3 loop is CASSPSGRRMYNEQFF. The CDR3 nucleotides are TGTGCCAGCAGCCCGAGCGGGAGGCGCATGTACAATGAGCAGTTCTTC. This chain joins TRBV13 and TRBJ2-1; TRBD2 matches at 9 bases. V was clipped by 5 bases and J by 4 bases; unmatched bases: 9. From germline, CDR1 is PRHDT and CDR2 FYEKMQ (reference sequence). The CDR3 length is 16 residues.

The rearrangement uses TRBV28 and TRBJ2-5; TRBD1 agrees at 11 bases. Trimming removed 7 bases from V and 3 bases from J; junction bases left unmatched: 10. Germline V lookup: CDR1 MDHEN, CDR2 SYDVKM. The CDR3 runs 16 residues. DNA for the CDR3: TGTGCCAGCACCGAGGGACAGGGGGACGTGAAAGAGACCCAGTACTTC. Translating it yields CASTEGQGDVKETQYF.

The chain employs TRBV5-1 and TRBJ2-2; TRBD1 might be the D (5 bases). Germline V gene data show CDR1 as SGHRS and CDR2 as YFSETQ. The CDR3 loop spans 17 amino acids. V lost 4 bases and J 1 base, leaving 17 bases between the germline ends. The DNA for the CDR3 is TGCGCCAGCAGCCCCCGGTTTAGTCAGGGGAACACCGGGGAGCTGTTTTTT. Its translation is CASSPRFSQGNTGELFF.

The chain has TRBV7-2 and TRBJ2-2; a possible D gene is TRBD2 (6 bases). From germline, CDR1 is SGHTA and CDR2 FQGNSA. The V and J ends lost 5 bases and 7 bases respectively, with 14 bases between them. The CDR3 extends over 14 amino acids. CDR3 in amino acids: CASSGGPRGGELFF. For the CDR3, the DNA is TGTGCCAGCAGCGGAGGCCCGCGGGGCGGGGAGCTGTTTTTT.

This chain links TRBV5-1 with TRBJ1-1; D is undetermined. This CDR3 has 14 residues. Trimming pared 0 bases from V and 6 bases from J, leaving 12 bases between. CDR1 and CDR2 (germline): SGHRS, YFSETQ. In DNA, the CDR3 is TGCGCCAGCAGCTTGGAAGTAGGGAGCGCTGAAGCTTTCTTT. Encoded protein: CASSLEVGSAEAFF.

The chain links TRBV19 to TRBJ1-2; the D is unclear. CDR1 LNHDA and CDR2 SQIVND come from the germline V gene (reference sequence). Trimming pared 1 base from V and 2 bases from J, leaving 5 bases between. This CDR3 spans 13 amino acids. CDR3 sequence reads: CASSIGSNYGYTF. CDR3 in DNA: TGTGCCAGTAGTATAGGTAGCAACTATGGCTACACCTTC.

This chain joins TRBV5-1 and TRBJ2-3; 7 positions agree with TRBD2. From germline, CDR1 is SGHRS and CDR2 YFSETQ. V dropped 2 bases and J dropped 3; count of bases not matched to a gene: 9. This CDR3 has 16 amino acids. This chain's CDR3 is CASSFRGEDSTDTQYF. In DNA, the CDR3 is TGCGCCAGCAGCTTTCGGGGGGAGGATAGTACAGATACGCAGTATTTT. The full variable domain, in which reference TRBV5-1 and TRBJ2-3 provide the parts outside the CDR3, is KAGVTQTPRYLIKTRGQQVTLSCSPISGHRSVSWYQQTPGQGLQFLFEYFSETQRNKGNFPGRFSGRQFSNSRSEMNVSTLELGDSALYLCASSFRGEDSTDTQYFGPGTRLTVL.

The chain joins TRBV5-1 to TRBJ2-1; 9 bases align to TRBD2. Germline V lookup: CDR1 SGHRS, CDR2 YFSETQ. V trimming: 5 bases; J trimming: 2 bases; junction bases outside the gene matches: 5. CDR3 size: 15 residues. The CDR3 protein is CASRSSGIPYNEQFF. For the CDR3, the DNA is TGCGCCAGCAGGTCTAGCGGGATTCCCTACAATGAGCAGTTCTTC.

This clone was observed a single time. The J gene is TRBJ2-3, the V gene TRBV5-6; TRBD1 aligns across 7 bases. The CDR3 totals 15 residues. The V segment lost 0 bases and the J segment 2 bases; nucleotides outside the gene matches: 3. Germline assignment: CDR1 SGHDT and CDR2 YYEEEE. The CDR3 loop is CASSLAGQLTDTQYF. CDR3 nucleotide sequence: TGTGCCAGCAGCTTGGCGGGACAGCTCACAGATACGCAGTATTTT.

V usage is TRBV6-1 and J usage is TRBJ1-4; D is unresolved. The V gene's germline CDR1 is MNHNS and CDR2 SASEGT. The CDR3 consists of 13 residues. The V and J ends lost 6 bases and 4 bases respectively, with 9 bases between them. CDR3 residues: CASRGSYNEKLFF. The CDR3 coding sequence is TGTGCCAGCAGGGGCAGCTATAATGAAAAACTGTTTTTT.

The chain links TRBV9 to TRBJ2-3; 8 nucleotides agree with TRBD2. V was clipped by 4 bases and J by 6 bases; unmatched bases: 13. There are 16 residues in the CDR3. Germline CDR1 is SGDLS and CDR2 is YYNGEE. The CDR3 is CASSPGSGSWEDTQYF. Here the CDR3 DNA reads TGTGCCAGCAGCCCCGGGAGCGGGAGTTGGGAGGATACGCAGTATTTT.

The chain is built from TRBV5-5 and TRBJ1-4; 8 bases match TRBD1. V lost 2 bases and J lost 8; bases outside the gene matches: 8. The CDR3 sequence is 15 residues long. Germline CDR1 is SGHKS and CDR2 is YYEKEE (reference sequence). The CDR3 sequence: CASSFSGQGEEKLFF. For the CDR3, the DNA is TGTGCCAGCAGCTTCTCCGGACAGGGCGAAGAAAAACTGTTTTTT.

The chain uses TRBV28 and TRBJ2-2; perhaps TRBD1 as D (7 bases). CDR3 length: 16 residues. Germline CDR1 and CDR2: MDHEN and SYDVKM. V was cut by 5 bases and J by 4 bases, with 17 bases left in between. The CDR3 DNA is TGTGCCAGCAGTCCGTCGACAGGGAGGACCACCGGGGAGCTGTTTTTT. This gives the protein CASSPSTGRTTGELFF. The complete variable domain, with remaining parts taken from reference TRBV28 and TRBJ2-2, reads DVKVTQSSRYLVKRTGEKVFLECVQDMDHENMFWYRQDPGLGLRLIYFSYDVKMKEKGDIPEGYSVSREKKERFSLILESASTNQTSMYLCASSPSTGRTTGELFFGEGSRLTVL.